The TCR beta chain under discussion was sequenced for a study of vaccination effects on CD4 cells after COVID-19. General observations from the study: Convalescent patients were scarce in the study, and it lacked early post-infection timepoints.

A word on this clone: What it binds is not known.

CDR3 length: 13 residues. Germline lookup yields CDR1 SGDLS and CDR2 YYNGEE. With 3 bases removed from V and 5 bases from J, the gap between germline ends came to 11 bases. Peptide-pool stimulation followed by sequencing identified expanded antigen-specific CD4+ clonotypes in the ViraFEST assay. Subsequent to roughly 9 days of culture, CD4+ T cells were isolated. This individual tested PCR-positive for SARS-CoV-2 infection between March and December 2020. All participants had two doses of either the BNT162b2 or mRNA-1273 vaccine. Sequenced by immunoSEQ multiplex PCR; TCRdb stores in-frame clones only, minus some. The table has approximately 15,000 clones, 60% to 85% seen once.

The TCR originated in a human donor who had a prior SARS-CoV-2 infection. The V gene is TRBV9, the J gene TRBJ1-1; TRBD1 might be the D (5 bases). The starting material was CD4+ T cells from PBMCs cultured with HCoV-NL63 spike peptides, obtained after COVID-19 vaccination. The CDR3 spells CASSAAPGTEAFF. The CDR3 DNA follows: TGTGCCAGCAGCGCCGCCCCAGGGACTGAAGCTTTCTTT.